This T cell receptor (beta chain) was recovered during a study of follicular helper T cells after annual influenza vaccination. Using immunoSEQ multiplex PCR, the repertoire was profiled, and TCRdb retains in-frame clones only, with some absent. In the table there are hundreds of clones, around 81% of which are singletons. Points on this clone: As yet, its antigen is unknown.

The CDR3 consists of 13 residues. The V and J ends lost 2 bases and 7 bases respectively, with 6 bases between them. Germline V gene sequence: CDR1 PRHDT, CDR2 FYEKMQ (reference sequence). Study observations and caveats: Day 7 ICOS+CD38+ clones later appeared mostly in ICOS-CD38- cTfh. Plasmablast frequency change correlated with clonality change in ICOS+CD38+ cTfh. Recurrent ICOS+CD38+ cTfh clonotypes included tetramer and AIM influenza-specific ones.

This sample's time point: 2015-2016 season, 7 days after influenza vaccination. Sorted cTfh were non-naive CD4+CXCR5+PD-1+, either ICOS+CD38+ or ICOS-CD38-. The starting material was CXCR5+ CD38+ circulating T follicular helper cells from blood, obtained 7 days after influenza vaccination. Subset noted: circulating Tfh, non-naive CD4+CXCR5+PD-1+ (ICOS+CD38+ or ICOS-CD38-). The V and J genes are TRBV13 and TRBJ1-6; D unclear. This clonotype was sampled from an adult who received the influenza vaccine. In DNA form, the CDR3 reads TGTGCCAGCAGCTTAACGGACAATTCACCCCTCCACTTT. Translated, it gives CASSLTDNSPLHF.